One and the same sample provided the 18 T cell receptor beta chains below, sequenced in a study of early T cells in non-severe SARS-CoV-2 infection. TCRdb fed the 5' RACE reads into MiXCR, producing one record per CDR3 protein. The table lists about 45,000 distinct CDR3 sequences, around a tenth of them singletons. The sample comprised whole blood. The receptors derive from an adult who was a healthcare worker with PCR-confirmed SARS-CoV-2 infection or an uninfected control (not recorded which).

The chain links TRBV6-6 to TRBJ2-7; TRBD1 agrees at 7 bases. This CDR3 comprises 14 residues. Germline V lookup: CDR1 MNHNY, CDR2 SVGAGI (reference sequence). After removal of 2 bases from V and 1 base from J, the junction contained 2 bases not matched to a gene. CDR3 in DNA: TGTGCCAGCAGTTACGGGGGACAGTCCTACGAGCAGTACTTC. Protein: CASSYGGQSYEQYF.

The chain uses TRBV10-3 and TRBJ1-1; weak D call: TRBD1 (6 bases). With 4 bases removed from V and 11 bases from J, the gap between germline ends came to 11 bases. The CDR3 extends over 11 amino acids. Germline CDR1 ENHRY, CDR2 SYGVKD. The DNA for the CDR3 is TGTGCCATCAGTGCCCGACAGGAGGCTTTCTTT. This encodes CAISARQEAFF.

This clonotype was recorded once. V usage is TRBV2 and J usage is TRBJ1-1; a possible D gene is TRBD1 (5 bases). In germline, CDR1 is SNHLY, CDR2 FYNNEI. The CDR3 consists of 14 residues. V gave up 4 bases and J gave up 1 base, with 10 bases separating them. The CDR3 DNA reads as TGTGCCAGCAGTGGACAGACACGGAACACTGAAGCTTTCTTT. Translation gives CASSGQTRNTEAFF.

This clonotype was counted only a few times. This chain links TRBV5-8 with TRBJ2-3; D is uncertain. The CDR3 runs 15 residues. The V end was cut by 5 bases, the J end by 0 bases, with 13 bases between. Germline CDR1 is SGHTS and CDR2 is YDEGEE. In DNA, the CDR3 is TGTGCCAGCAGTTTTGTCGGATCGAGCACAGATACGCAGTATTTT. Translating it yields CASSFVGSSTDTQYF. Full variable domain (missing parts from reference TRBV5-8 and TRBJ2-3): EAGVTQSPTHLIKTRGQQATLRCSPISGHTSVYWYQQALGLGLQFLLWYDEGEERNRGNFPPRFSGRQFPNYSSELNVNALELEDSALYLCASSFVGSSTDTQYFGPGTRLTVL.

This clonotype was recorded many times. The V gene is TRBV2, the J gene TRBJ2-3, with TRBD1 matching over 7 bases. Trimming removed 4 bases from V and 1 base from J; junction bases left unmatched: 8. CDR3 length: 16 residues. Germline CDR1 and CDR2: SNHLY and FYNNEI. Written as DNA, the CDR3 is TGTGCCAGCAGTGGTGGCAGACAGGGACGCACAGATACGCAGTATTTT. It specifies CASSGGRQGRTDTQYF.

This clonotype was recorded at least ten times. This rearrangement joins TRBV15 to TRBJ2-7; D may be TRBD1 (5 bases). V lost 5 bases and J lost 6, with 8 bases in between. CDR3 length equals 11 residues. The germline V gene encodes CDR1 LNHNV and CDR2 YYDKDF (reference sequence). The CDR3 DNA is TGTGCCACCAGCCACCAGGGCGAGCAGTACTTC. Translated: CATSHQGEQYF.

This clonotype appeared a few times. This chain links TRBV6-2 or TRBV6-3 with TRBJ1-5, with no clear D. V lost 0 bases and J 3 bases, leaving 9 bases between the germline ends. CDR1 and CDR2 (germline): MNHEY, SVGEGT. The length of the CDR3 is 15 residues. The CDR3 nucleotides read TGTGCCAGCAGTTACTCTTTATACCCCAATCAGCCCCAGCATTTT. Translation: CASSYSLYPNQPQHF.

This clonotype came up many times. The V call is TRBV7-3, the J call TRBJ2-1; TRBD1 aligns across 10 bases. The V gene's germline CDR1 is SGHTA and CDR2 FQGTGA. This CDR3 contains 18 residues. J was trimmed by 8 bases and V by 4 bases; bases with no gene match: 17. CDR3 bases: TGTGCCAGCAGCTCCCGGGGCGTCTCCGGGACAGGGGACGATGAGCAGTTCTTC. It encodes CASSSRGVSGTGDDEQFF.

This clonotype occurred a few times. The chain couples TRBV27 to TRBJ1-1; tentative D call: TRBD1 (5 bases). The CDR3 covers 13 residues. V lost 3 bases and J 4 bases, leaving 9 bases between the germline ends. In germline, CDR1 is MNHEY, CDR2 SMNVEV (reference sequence). The CDR3: CASSFNRLTEAFF. The DNA for the CDR3 is TGTGCCAGCAGTTTTAACAGGCTCACTGAAGCTTTCTTT.

This clonotype was seen many times. The gene calls are TRBV20-1 and TRBJ2-3; D perhaps matches TRBD1 (7 bases). The CDR3 totals 13 residues. Per germline, CDR1 DFQATT and CDR2 SNEGSKA (reference sequence). V lost 6 bases and J 0 bases, leaving 10 bases between the germline ends. The CDR3 sequence is CSARGASTDTQYF. CDR3 bases: TGCAGTGCCAGGGGGGCTAGCACAGATACGCAGTATTTT.

This clonotype occurred many times. The gene calls are TRBV4-3 and TRBJ1-2, with a possible D match to TRBD1 (5 bases). The ends were cut back, 3 bases at V and 4 bases at J, with 12 bases in the middle. Germline V gives CDR1 LGHNA, CDR2 YSLEER. The length of the CDR3 is 14 residues. The CDR3 sequence: CASSHEGHIYGYTF. The CDR3 DNA reads TGCGCCAGCAGCCACGAAGGACACATCTATGGCTACACCTTC.

There are a few counts of this clonotype. The chain recombines TRBV7-3 with TRBJ2-7; tentative D call: TRBD2 (5 bases). The CDR3 consists of 15 residues. V dropped 5 bases and J dropped 0 bases, with 14 bases sitting between them. Germline V lookup: CDR1 SGHTA, CDR2 FQGTGA. CDR3 in amino acids: CASSRGGSTSYEQYF. As DNA, the CDR3 is TGTGCCAGCAGCCGCGGCGGGTCGACCTCCTACGAGCAGTACTTC.

This clonotype has a count of ten or more. V usage is TRBV30 and J usage is TRBJ1-6, with a possible D match to TRBD1 (6 bases). The CDR3 has 15 amino acids. The germline V gene has CDR1 GTSNPN and CDR2 SVGIG (reference sequence). The germline V and J ends were trimmed by 3 bases and 7 bases, with 16 bases remaining between them. The CDR3 is CAWSPQGTQNSPLHF. CDR3 coding DNA: TGTGCCTGGAGCCCACAGGGAACCCAAAATTCACCCCTCCACTTT.

In this sample, this clonotype turned up a few times. CDR3 loop: CASSFGSTGYTF. DNA for the CDR3: TGTGCCAGCAGTTTCGGGTCAACTGGCTACACCTTC. The chain joins TRBV28 to TRBJ1-2; D call uncertain. The CDR3 covers 12 residues. The V end lost 3 bases, the J end lost 7 bases, and 9 bases lay between the germline ends. Germline lookup yields CDR1 MDHEN and CDR2 SYDVKM.

The chain combines TRBV9 with TRBJ1-2; 11 nucleotides match TRBD1. Germline V gives CDR1 SGDLS, CDR2 YYNGEE. The CDR3 runs 14 residues. The J segment lost 4 bases and the V segment lost 2 bases, leaving 1 base of the junction unmatched. In DNA, the CDR3 is TGTGCCAGCAGCGTGGGGACAGGGGGCTATGGCTACACCTTC. The encoded protein is CASSVGTGGYGYTF.

In this sample, this clonotype is medium-sized. The chain is built from TRBV5-1 and TRBJ2-3; no clear D. The CDR3 loop spans 14 amino acids. With 4 bases removed from V and 0 bases from J, the gap between germline ends came to 9 bases. CDR1 is SGHRS and CDR2 is YFSETQ in the germline V gene. The CDR3 sequence: CASSPDRSTDTQYF. CDR3 coding DNA: TGCGCCAGCAGCCCTGACCGAAGCACAGATACGCAGTATTTT.

This clonotype was seen a handful of times. The gene calls are TRBV30 and TRBJ1-3; a weak D match, TRBD1 (6 bases). The germline gives CDR1 GTSNPN, CDR2 SVGIG (reference sequence). V gave up 2 bases and J gave up 1 base, with 15 bases separating them. The CDR3 contains 16 residues. The CDR3 reads CAWSSWGQVSGNTIYF. CDR3 bases: TGTGCCTGGAGTTCTTGGGGGCAGGTTTCTGGAAACACCATATATTTT. Looking up the rest from reference TRBV30 and TRBJ1-3 gives the full variable domain: SQTIHQWPATLVQPVGSPLSLECTVEGTSNPNLYWYRQAAGRGLQLLFYSVGIGQISSEVPQNLSASRPQDRQFILSSKKLLLSDSGFYLCAWSSWGQVSGNTIYFGEGSWLTVV.

This chain connects TRBV12-3 or TRBV12-4 to TRBJ1-2; 10 nucleotides line up with TRBD1. The J segment lost 5 bases and the V segment lost 5 bases, leaving 5 bases of the junction unmatched. The CDR3 totals 14 residues. This CDR3 is CASSPGQGRYGYTF. In DNA form, the CDR3 reads TGTGCCAGCAGTCCGGGACAGGGGAGATATGGCTACACCTTC.